This note documents a single TCR beta chain sequence. Its antigen is still unknown. Some clones are missing from TCRdb's copy, which holds only in-frame ones; the method was immunoSEQ multiplex PCR. Among about 150,000 clones listed, roughly nine tenths were seen once. This sample was taken from a study of T cell responses to AZD1222 COVID-19 vaccine. Study-level results: CD4 TCRs linked to vaccination spanned spike, dominating at 160-218 and 743-854. Compared with day 0, the breadth and depth of the Spike-specific TCR repertoire rose significantly after two doses of AZD1222. Donors, mostly white British, included more females; clonal diversity was possibly underestimated.

This CDR3 region has 13 residues. The V and J ends lost 6 bases and 2 bases respectively, with 11 bases between them. Germline V gene lookup returns CDR1 SQVTM and CDR2 ANQGSEA. This sequence originates from an adult in good health. Source: peripheral blood, taken on day 0 of AZD1222 vaccination. The rearrangement joins TRBV29-1 to TRBJ1-5; D may be TRBD1 (5 bases). DNA for the CDR3: TGCAGCGTCCAAGGGGATGGCAATCAGCCCCAGCATTTT. Its translation: CSVQGDGNQPQHF.